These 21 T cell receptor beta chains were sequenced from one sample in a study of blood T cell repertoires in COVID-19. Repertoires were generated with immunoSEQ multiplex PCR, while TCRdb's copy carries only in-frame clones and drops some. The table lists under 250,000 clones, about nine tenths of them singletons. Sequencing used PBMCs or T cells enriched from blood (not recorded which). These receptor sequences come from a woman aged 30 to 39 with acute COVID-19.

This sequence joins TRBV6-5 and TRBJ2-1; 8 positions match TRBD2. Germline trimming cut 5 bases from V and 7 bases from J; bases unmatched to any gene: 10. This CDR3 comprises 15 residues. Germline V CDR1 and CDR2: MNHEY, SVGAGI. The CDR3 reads CASSRQRGLGNEQFF. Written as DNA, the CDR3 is TGTGCCAGCAGTCGCCAGCGGGGGCTTGGGAATGAGCAGTTCTTC.

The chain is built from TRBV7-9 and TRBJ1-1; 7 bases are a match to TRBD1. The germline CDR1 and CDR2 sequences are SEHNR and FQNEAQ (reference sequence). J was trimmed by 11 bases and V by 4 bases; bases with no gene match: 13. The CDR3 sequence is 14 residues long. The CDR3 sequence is CASSSIERTGWAFF. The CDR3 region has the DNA TGTGCCAGCAGCTCCATAGAAAGGACAGGATGGGCTTTCTTT.

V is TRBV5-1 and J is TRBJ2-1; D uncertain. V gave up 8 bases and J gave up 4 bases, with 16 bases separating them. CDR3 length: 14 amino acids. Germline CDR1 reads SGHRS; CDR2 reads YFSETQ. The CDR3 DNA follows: TGCGCCAGTGCGGCACTAACAAGTTACAATGAGCAGTTCTTC. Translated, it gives CASAALTSYNEQFF.

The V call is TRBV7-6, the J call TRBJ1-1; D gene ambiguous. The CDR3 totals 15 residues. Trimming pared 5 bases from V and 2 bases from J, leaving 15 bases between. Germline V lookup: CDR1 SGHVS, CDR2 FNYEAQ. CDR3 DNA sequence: TGTGCCAGCAGCGACTCTCCTTTTGGAAACACTGAAGCTTTCTTT. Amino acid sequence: CASSDSPFGNTEAFF. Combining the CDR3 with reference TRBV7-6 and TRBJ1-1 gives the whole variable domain GAGVSQSPRYKVTKRGQDVALRCDPISGHVSLYWYRQALGQGPEFLTYFNYEAQQDKSGLPNDRFSAERPEGSISTLTIQRTEQRDSAMYRCASSDSPFGNTEAFFGQGTRLTVV.

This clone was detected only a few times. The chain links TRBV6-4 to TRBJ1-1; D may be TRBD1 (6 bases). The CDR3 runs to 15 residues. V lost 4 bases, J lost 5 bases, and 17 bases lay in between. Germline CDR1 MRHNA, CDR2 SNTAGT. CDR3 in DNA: TGTGCCAGCAGTGTGGTCCCGGACAGAGGAACTGAAGCTTTCTTT. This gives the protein CASSVVPDRGTEAFF.

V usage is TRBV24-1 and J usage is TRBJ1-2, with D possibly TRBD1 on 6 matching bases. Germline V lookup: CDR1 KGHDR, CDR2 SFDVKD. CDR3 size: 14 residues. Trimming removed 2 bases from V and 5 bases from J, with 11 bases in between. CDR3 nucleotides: TGTGCCACCAGTGATTCAGGGGCCCCTTATGGCTACACCTTC. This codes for CATSDSGAPYGYTF.

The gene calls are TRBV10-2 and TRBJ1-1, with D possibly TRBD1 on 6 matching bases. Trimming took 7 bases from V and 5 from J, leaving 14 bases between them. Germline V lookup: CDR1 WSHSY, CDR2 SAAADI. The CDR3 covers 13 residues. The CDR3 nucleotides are TGCGCCAGCAAGGGGGGGCGCGGGACTGAAGCTTTCTTT. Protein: CASKGGRGTEAFF.

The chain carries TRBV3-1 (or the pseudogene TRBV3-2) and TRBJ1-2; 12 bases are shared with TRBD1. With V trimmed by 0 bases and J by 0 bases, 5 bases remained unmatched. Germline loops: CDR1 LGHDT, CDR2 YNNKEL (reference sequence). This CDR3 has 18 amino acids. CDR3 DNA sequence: TGTGCCAGCAGCCAAGAGGGGGACAGGGGGCTCCCTAACTATGGCTACACCTTC. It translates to CASSQEGDRGLPNYGYTF.

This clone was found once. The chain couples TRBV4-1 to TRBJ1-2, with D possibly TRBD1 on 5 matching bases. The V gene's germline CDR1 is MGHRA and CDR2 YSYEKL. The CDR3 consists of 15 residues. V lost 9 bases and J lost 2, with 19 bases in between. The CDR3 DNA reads TGCGCCAGTTTAACACGCCGGGGGACCAACTATGGCTACACCTTC. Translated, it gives CASLTRRGTNYGYTF.

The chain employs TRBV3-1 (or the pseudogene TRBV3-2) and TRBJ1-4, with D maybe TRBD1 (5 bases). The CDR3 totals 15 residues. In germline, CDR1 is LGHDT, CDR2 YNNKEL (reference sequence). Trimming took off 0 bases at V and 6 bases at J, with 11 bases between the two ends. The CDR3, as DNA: TGTGCCAGCAGCCAAGAGGGACTGGGTGATGAAAAACTGTTTTTT. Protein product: CASSQEGLGDEKLFF.

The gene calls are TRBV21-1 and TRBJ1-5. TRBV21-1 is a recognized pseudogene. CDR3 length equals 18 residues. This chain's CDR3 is CASSKLRGGRGAEEPQHF. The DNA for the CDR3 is TGTGCCAGCAGCAAATTGAGGGGGGGGCGAGGGGCCGAAGAGCCCCAGCATTTT.

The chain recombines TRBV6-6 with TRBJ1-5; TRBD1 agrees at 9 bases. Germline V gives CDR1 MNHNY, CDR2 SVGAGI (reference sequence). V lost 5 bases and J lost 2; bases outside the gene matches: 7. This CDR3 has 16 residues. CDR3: CASSPWGQGGNQPQHF. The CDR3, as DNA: TGTGCCAGCAGTCCCTGGGGACAGGGTGGCAATCAGCCCCAGCATTTT.

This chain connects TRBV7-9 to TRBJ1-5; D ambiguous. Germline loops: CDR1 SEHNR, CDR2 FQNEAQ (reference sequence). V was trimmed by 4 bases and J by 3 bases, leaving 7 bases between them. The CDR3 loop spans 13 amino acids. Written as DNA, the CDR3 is TGTGCCAGCAGCTCAGACTACAATCAGCCCCAGCATTTT. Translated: CASSSDYNQPQHF.

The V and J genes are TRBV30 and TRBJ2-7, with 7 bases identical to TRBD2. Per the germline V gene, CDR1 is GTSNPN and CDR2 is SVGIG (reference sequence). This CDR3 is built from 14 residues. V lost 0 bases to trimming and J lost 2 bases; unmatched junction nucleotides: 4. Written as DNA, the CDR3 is TGTGCCTGGAGTGTGGGGGGGGTAGCCTACGAGCAGTACTTC. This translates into CAWSVGGVAYEQYF.

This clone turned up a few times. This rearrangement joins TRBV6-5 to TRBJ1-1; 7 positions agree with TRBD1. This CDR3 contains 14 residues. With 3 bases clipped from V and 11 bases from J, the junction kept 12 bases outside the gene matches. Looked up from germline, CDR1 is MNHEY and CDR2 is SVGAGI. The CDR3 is CASSYYEGAGRAFF. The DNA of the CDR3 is TGTGCCAGCAGTTATTATGAGGGGGCCGGACGGGCTTTCTTT.

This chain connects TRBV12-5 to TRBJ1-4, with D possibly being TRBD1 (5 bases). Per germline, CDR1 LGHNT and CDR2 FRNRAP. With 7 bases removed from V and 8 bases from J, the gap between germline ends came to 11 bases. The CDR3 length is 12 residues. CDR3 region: CASASGGEKLFF. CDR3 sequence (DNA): TGTGCTAGTGCCTCCGGGGGGGAAAAACTGTTTTTT.

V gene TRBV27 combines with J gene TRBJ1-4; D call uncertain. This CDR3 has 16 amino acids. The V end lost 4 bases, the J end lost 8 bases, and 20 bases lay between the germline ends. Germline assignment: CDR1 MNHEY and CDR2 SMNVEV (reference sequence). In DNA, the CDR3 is TGTGCCAGCAGTTGGCGAGGTCCGGGGATGGGGGAAAAACTGTTTTTT. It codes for CASSWRGPGMGEKLFF.

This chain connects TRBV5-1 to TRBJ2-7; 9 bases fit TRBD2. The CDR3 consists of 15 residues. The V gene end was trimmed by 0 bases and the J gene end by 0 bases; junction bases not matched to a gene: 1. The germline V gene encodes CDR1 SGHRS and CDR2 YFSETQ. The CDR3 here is CASSLVSGSSYEQYF. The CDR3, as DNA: TGCGCCAGCAGCTTGGTTAGCGGGAGCTCCTACGAGCAGTACTTC.

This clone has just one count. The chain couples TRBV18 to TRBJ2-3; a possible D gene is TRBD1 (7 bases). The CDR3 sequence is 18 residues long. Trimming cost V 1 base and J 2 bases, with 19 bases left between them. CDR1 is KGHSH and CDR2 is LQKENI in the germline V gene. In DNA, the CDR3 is TGTGCCAGCTCACCACGGTACGGAGGGGGCGCCTCCACAGATACGCAGTATTTT. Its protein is CASSPRYGGGASTDTQYF.

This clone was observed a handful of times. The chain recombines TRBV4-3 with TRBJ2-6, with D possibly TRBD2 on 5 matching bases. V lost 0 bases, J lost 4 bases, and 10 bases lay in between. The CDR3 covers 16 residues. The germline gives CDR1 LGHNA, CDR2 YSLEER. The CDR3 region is CASSQDPGTGANVLTF. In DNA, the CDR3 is TGCGCCAGCAGCCAAGATCCGGGAACGGGGGCCAACGTCCTGACTTTC.

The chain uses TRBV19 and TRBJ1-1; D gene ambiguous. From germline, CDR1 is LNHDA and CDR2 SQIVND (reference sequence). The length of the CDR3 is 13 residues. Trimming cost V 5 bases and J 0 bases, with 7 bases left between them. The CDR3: CASSPQVNTEAFF. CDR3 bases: TGTGCCAGTAGTCCTCAGGTGAACACTGAAGCTTTCTTT.